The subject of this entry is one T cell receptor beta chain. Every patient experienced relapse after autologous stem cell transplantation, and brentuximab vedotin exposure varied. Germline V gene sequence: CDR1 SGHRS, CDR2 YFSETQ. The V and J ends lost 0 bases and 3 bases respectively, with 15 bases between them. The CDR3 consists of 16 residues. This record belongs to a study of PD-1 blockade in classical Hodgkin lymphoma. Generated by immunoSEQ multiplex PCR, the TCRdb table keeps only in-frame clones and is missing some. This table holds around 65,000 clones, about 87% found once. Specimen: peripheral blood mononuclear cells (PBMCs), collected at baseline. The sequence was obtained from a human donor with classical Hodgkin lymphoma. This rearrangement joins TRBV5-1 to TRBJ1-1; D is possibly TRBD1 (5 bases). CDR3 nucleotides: TGCGCCAGCAGCTTGGATGTGGGGGTAGGGTACACTGAAGCTTTCTTT. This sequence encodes CASSLDVGVGYTEAFF. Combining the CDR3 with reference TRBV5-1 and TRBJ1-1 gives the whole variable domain KAGVTQTPRYLIKTRGQQVTLSCSPISGHRSVSWYQQTPGQGLQFLFEYFSETQRNKGNFPGRFSGRQFSNSRSEMNVSTLELGDSALYLCASSLDVGVGYTEAFFGQGTRLTVV.